This entry is about one TCR beta chain. Its antigen is not known. Germline loops: CDR1 SGHVS, CDR2 FQNEAQ. CDR3 length: 16 residues. Between the trimmed V and J ends, which lost 5 bases and 0 bases, there was a span of 14 bases. RNA transcripts were the template, and TCR beta CDR3 regions were amplified from them. The authors performed first-round RT-PCR with HTBI primers and then a second-round multiplex PCR. TCRdb reprocessed the multiplex PCR reads via MiXCR and lists one record per CDR3 protein. The sample yields roughly 1.1 million distinct CDR3 sequences, roughly 35% seen once. These data are taken from a study of Graves' ophthalmopathy and Graves' hyperthyroidism. General study findings and limits: Between ophthalmopathy and stable hyperthyroidism, a 13-signature model drew a separation with 85% to 90% sensitivity and about 81% specificity. Prediction of ophthalmopathy progression reached about 71% sensitivity and around 72% specificity.

The diagnosis combined clinical symptoms, thyroxine, TRAb, thyroid ultrasound and orbital computed tomography scans. This clonotype originated in an adult man with Graves' hyperthyroidism. The chain joins TRBV7-8 to TRBJ1-5, with D perhaps TRBD1 (5 bases). The sample consisted of peripheral blood or thyroid tissue (not recorded which). DNA for the CDR3: TGTGCCAGCAGCCAGGGACGGACATATAGCAATCAGCCCCAGCATTTT. Translating gives CASSQGRTYSNQPQHF.